Shown below are 25 T cell receptor beta chains from a single sample sequenced in a study of T cells in Graves' hyperthyroidism and ophthalmopathy. TCR beta CDR3 regions were amplified from RNA. Researchers ran a first-round RT-PCR on the TCR CDR3 using the HTBI primer set. TCRdb reprocessed the multiplex PCR reads with MiXCR, giving one entry per CDR3 protein. Of about 250,000 distinct CDR3 sequences listed, approximately 23% are singletons. Sequencing input: blood. The receptor source for this set is a woman aged 40 to 49 with Graves' ophthalmopathy.

This clonotype came up a few times. The chain carries TRBV6-1 and TRBJ1-3; D is unclear. The V end was cut by 6 bases, the J end by 6 bases, with 15 bases between. Germline V gene sequence: CDR1 MNHNS, CDR2 SASEGT. CDR3 length equals 14 residues. Here the CDR3 reads CASRRGGSVNTIYF. CDR3 bases: TGTGCCAGCAGGCGGGGTGGTTCGGTAAACACCATATATTTT.

This clonotype was counted at least ten times. The chain combines TRBV6-5 with TRBJ2-2; D possibly corresponds to TRBD2 (5 bases). The CDR3 is made up of 14 amino acids. The V end lost 7 bases, the J end lost 5 bases, and 14 bases lay between the germline ends. Germline CDR1 MNHEY, CDR2 SVGAGI. CDR3: CASKGELGTGELFF. CDR3 nucleotides: TGTGCCAGCAAGGGAGAGTTGGGGACCGGGGAGCTGTTTTTT.

J is TRBJ2-7 and V is TRBV20-1; 8 bases are a match to TRBD1. The V gene's germline CDR1 is DFQATT and CDR2 SNEGSKA (reference sequence). This CDR3 spans 13 amino acids. V dropped 6 bases and J dropped 5; count of bases not matched to a gene: 9. The CDR3 sequence is CSAVWDRWDEQYF. The CDR3 coding sequence is TGCAGTGCCGTATGGGACAGGTGGGACGAGCAGTACTTC.

This clonotype appeared many times. The V gene is TRBV10-3, the J gene TRBJ2-5, with 9 bases matching TRBD1. Trimming removed 6 bases from V and 5 bases from J; junction bases left unmatched: 7. The CDR3 consists of 14 residues. The germline V gene has CDR1 ENHRY and CDR2 SYGVKD. CDR3 sequence reads: CAISPGQGTETQYF. Here the CDR3 DNA reads TGTGCCATCAGCCCGGGACAGGGAACGGAGACCCAGTACTTC.

In this sample, this clonotype turned up many times. The genes are TRBV6-5 and TRBJ1-2; the D is unclear. The CDR3 loop spans 14 amino acids. Germline values: CDR1 MNHEY, CDR2 SVGAGI. Trimming took off 7 bases at V and 0 bases at J, with 12 bases between the two ends. CDR3 bases: TGTGCCAGCAACTCGGGCTCTTCTAACTATGGCTACACCTTC. Translated: CASNSGSSNYGYTF.

In this sample, this clonotype turned up many times. V gene TRBV12-3 or TRBV12-4 combines with J gene TRBJ1-1, with TRBD1 as a possible D gene (6 bases). Trimming removed 7 bases from V and 4 bases from J, with 19 bases in between. The CDR3 consists of 15 residues. The CDR3 loop reads CASIVTGLRATEAFF. The CDR3 coding sequence is TGTGCCAGCATTGTTACAGGGCTACGAGCCACTGAAGCTTTCTTT.

This clonotype was counted at least ten times. The rearrangement joins TRBV6-5 to TRBJ2-4, with 7 nucleotides matching TRBD1. With 6 bases clipped from V and 7 bases from J, the junction kept 9 bases outside the gene matches. Looked up from germline, CDR1 is MNHEY and CDR2 is SVGAGI. This CDR3 region has 14 residues. The CDR3 reads CASSLGGARNIQYF. The CDR3 DNA reads as TGTGCCAGCAGCTTAGGGGGCGCGAGGAACATTCAGTACTTC.

This clonotype was recorded at least ten times. The gene calls are TRBV6-1 and TRBJ2-2; D is possibly TRBD1 or TRBD2 (6 bases each). Germline CDR1 reads MNHNS; CDR2 reads SASEGT. The CDR3 is 15 residues long. With 6 bases removed from V and 5 bases from J, the gap between germline ends came to 16 bases. The CDR3 coding sequence is TGTGCCAGCAGGAGGGGGGTTTTGGGAACCGGGGAGCTGTTTTTT. This gives the protein CASRRGVLGTGELFF.

This chain links TRBV6-2 or TRBV6-3 with TRBJ2-7; 7 bases map to TRBD2. Germline trimming cut 2 bases from V and 3 bases from J; bases unmatched to any gene: 13. CDR3 length: 17 amino acids. Germline CDR1 is MNHEY and CDR2 is SVGEGT. CDR3 sequence: CASSYRGLWREIYEQYF. As DNA, the CDR3 is TGTGCCAGCAGTTACAGAGGGTTATGGCGGGAGATCTACGAGCAGTACTTC.

The V gene is TRBV30, the J gene TRBJ1-2; TRBD1 aligns across 7 bases. Germline CDR1 and CDR2: GTSNPN and SVGIG (reference sequence). The CDR3 runs to 14 residues. V lost 4 bases to trimming and J lost 7 bases; unmatched junction nucleotides: 12. The CDR3 spells CAWMGDRDIGGYTF. The CDR3 DNA reads TGTGCCTGGATGGGAGACAGGGACATCGGTGGCTACACCTTC.

This clonotype was picked up many times. The chain uses TRBV2 and TRBJ2-7; a weak D match, TRBD2 (6 bases). Trimming stripped 3 bases from V and 7 bases from J, with 19 bases between. CDR1 is SNHLY and CDR2 is FYNNEI in the germline V gene. The CDR3 spans 15 residues. CDR3 bases: TGTGCCAGCAGTGACCCTACGGTTGCGGGGCGGGAGCAGTACTTC. It codes for CASSDPTVAGREQYF.

The CDR3 loop is CSVGGNNQPQHF. The CDR3 coding sequence is TGCAGCGTTGGGGGAAACAATCAGCCCCAGCATTTT. The gene calls are TRBV29-1 and TRBJ1-5; no clear D. V was cut by 4 bases and J by 3 bases, with 7 bases left in between. Germline V CDR1 and CDR2: SQVTM, ANQGSEA. The length of the CDR3 is 12 residues.

In this sample, this clonotype turned up many times. The chain employs TRBV5-1 and TRBJ1-5; 7 nucleotides agree with TRBD1. The V gene's germline CDR1 is SGHRS and CDR2 YFSETQ. The junction had 7 bases not matched to a gene; V was cut back by 8 bases and J by 2 bases. This CDR3 is built from 14 residues. In DNA form, the CDR3 reads TGCGCCAGTGGGACAGTTGTTGGCAATCAGCCCCAGCATTTT. It is translated as CASGTVVGNQPQHF.

This clonotype was seen many times. This chain connects TRBV5-1 to TRBJ2-7; 8 nucleotides match TRBD2. This CDR3 region has 14 residues. V shed 4 bases, J shed 7 bases, and the junction held 10 bases outside the gene matches. The germline CDR1 and CDR2 sequences are SGHRS and YFSETQ. The CDR3 bases are TGCGCCAGCAGCGAAGCGGGAGTTAGGGAGGAGCAGTACTTC. Translated, it gives CASSEAGVREEQYF. Full variable domain (outside the CDR3, taken from reference TRBV5-1 and TRBJ2-7): KAGVTQTPRYLIKTRGQQVTLSCSPISGHRSVSWYQQTPGQGLQFLFEYFSETQRNKGNFPGRFSGRQFSNSRSEMNVSTLELGDSALYLCASSEAGVREEQYFGPGTRLTVT.

This clonotype occurred many times. The chain recombines TRBV20-1 with TRBJ2-5, with TRBD2 as a possible D gene (5 bases). V was clipped by 6 bases and J by 0 bases, with 14 bases between them. Germline V gene sequence: CDR1 DFQATT, CDR2 SNEGSKA (reference sequence). This CDR3 has 14 amino acids. The CDR3 sequence: CSARASRNQETQYF. The CDR3 DNA is TGCAGTGCCCGGGCTAGCCGAAACCAAGAGACCCAGTACTTC.

This clonotype occurred many times. V and J are TRBV29-1 and TRBJ1-1, with a weak D call TRBD1 (6 bases). This CDR3 has 12 amino acids. V was cut by 6 bases and J by 3 bases, with 11 bases left in between. Germline-derived CDR1 and CDR2 are SQVTM and ANQGSEA. This CDR3 reads CSVQGGDTEAFF. CDR3 in DNA: TGCAGCGTACAGGGAGGAGACACTGAAGCTTTCTTT. Using reference TRBV29-1 and TRBJ1-1 for the parts outside the CDR3, the full variable domain is SAVISQKPSRDICQRGTSLTIQCQVDSQVTMMFWYRQQPGQSLTLIATANQGSEATYESGFVIDKFPISRPNLTFSTLTVSNMSPEDSSIYLCSVQGGDTEAFFGQGTRLTVV.

The chain combines TRBV5-1 with TRBJ1-3; D is undetermined. This CDR3 is built from 15 residues. Germline loops: CDR1 SGHRS, CDR2 YFSETQ. V gave up 0 bases and J gave up 3 bases, with 10 bases separating them. The CDR3 loop reads CASSLGRADGNTIYF. CDR3 nucleotides: TGCGCCAGCAGCTTGGGACGGGCGGATGGAAACACCATATATTTT.

This clonotype showed up many times. The V call is TRBV6-1, the J call TRBJ2-7; 10 nucleotides align to TRBD1. V lost 8 bases and J lost 2; bases outside the gene matches: 6. CDR1 is MNHNS and CDR2 is SASEGT in the germline V gene. This CDR3 has 14 residues. The CDR3 DNA reads as TGTGCCAGCGGATCGACAGGGGGCACCTACGAGCAGTACTTC. Translating it yields CASGSTGGTYEQYF.

Comment on this clonotype: Just one base apart from a much larger clone, this may be a read error. V gene TRBV7-9 combines with J gene TRBJ1-6; TRBD1 might be the D (5 bases). V was clipped by 1 base and J by 10 bases, with 14 bases between them. Germline V gene sequence: CDR1 SEHNR, CDR2 FQNEAQ (reference sequence). CDR3 length equals 15 residues. The CDR3, as DNA: TGTGCCAGCAGCTTAGGGGAGCTAGGGGTCTCACCCCTCCACTTT. Its translation is CASSLGELGVSPLHF.

In this sample, this clonotype turned up a few times. The chain recombines TRBV15 with TRBJ1-5; D perhaps matches TRBD1 (5 bases). V lost 3 bases and J lost 4, with 10 bases in between. CDR3 size: 14 residues. CDR1 and CDR2 (germline): LNHNV, YYDKDF (reference sequence). For the CDR3, the DNA is TGTGCCACCAGCAGCCCAGGGCCAAATCAGCCCCAGCATTTT. Residues: CATSSPGPNQPQHF.

The sample holds many counts of this clonotype. The rearrangement links TRBV5-1 to TRBJ2-7; 8 positions match TRBD2. Germline CDR1 reads SGHRS; CDR2 reads YFSETQ. This CDR3 is built from 15 residues. J was trimmed by 3 bases and V by 0 bases; bases with no gene match: 5. This CDR3 is CASSLETGTSYEQYF. CDR3 nucleotides: TGCGCCAGCAGCTTGGAAACTGGGACTAGCTACGAGCAGTACTTC.

The rearrangement joins TRBV11-2 to TRBJ2-5; the match to TRBD2 covers 8 bases. The germline V gene encodes CDR1 SGHAT and CDR2 FQNNGV. Trimming took 5 bases from V and 11 from J; bases not matched to a gene: 10. The CDR3 loop spans 13 amino acids. The DNA for the CDR3 is TGTGCCAGCAGCCTGGTGGTAGCGGGAACACAGTACTTC. It is translated as CASSLVVAGTQYF.

This clonotype occurred many times. The V and J genes are TRBV6-1 and TRBJ2-3; D is ambiguous. The germline gives CDR1 MNHNS, CDR2 SASEGT. Trimming removed 10 bases at V and 2 bases at J, with 10 bases between. The CDR3 has 12 residues. The CDR3 loop is CATWSHTDTQYF. CDR3 nucleotide sequence: TGTGCCACGTGGTCGCACACAGATACGCAGTATTTT.

This clonotype was recorded at least ten times. V usage is TRBV3-1 and J usage is TRBJ2-2; the D is unclear. Trimming removed 1 base from V and 6 bases from J, with 9 bases in between. This CDR3 is built from 14 residues. Germline V gene data show CDR1 as LGHDT and CDR2 as YNNKEL (reference sequence). CDR3 sequence reads: CASSQAAVSGELFF. The CDR3, as DNA: TGTGCCAGCAGCCAAGCGGCGGTGTCCGGGGAGCTGTTTTTT.

This clonotype was recorded at least ten times. V and J are TRBV30 and TRBJ1-3; D perhaps matches TRBD1 (6 bases). Between the trimmed V and J ends, which lost 3 bases and 4 bases, there was a span of 16 bases. The length of the CDR3 is 15 residues. Germline V gene lookup returns CDR1 GTSNPN and CDR2 SVGIG (reference sequence). The CDR3 DNA sequence: TGTGCCTGGAGCCAACCAGGGGTGTACGGAAACACCATATATTTT. Translated: CAWSQPGVYGNTIYF. The whole variable domain, filled in from reference TRBV30 and TRBJ1-3, reads SQTIHQWPATLVQPVGSPLSLECTVEGTSNPNLYWYRQAAGRGLQLLFYSVGIGQISSEVPQNLSASRPQDRQFILSSKKLLLSDSGFYLCAWSQPGVYGNTIYFGEGSWLTVV.